Given below is one T cell receptor (beta chain) in context. This sample was taken from a study of shared clonotypes between healthy human individuals. Study-level information: The donor pool was made up of a couple of women and a few men aged 18 to 49.

TCRdb's copy holds only in-frame clones and misses some; the assay was immunoSEQ multiplex PCR. The table includes 2 million to 2.5 million clones, roughly 94% detected once. The specimen was naive CD4+ T cells sorted from blood. Documented subset: CD45RA+ positively selected. The origin of this receptor is a man younger than 35 in good health.

The CDR3 region is CAWSVRTSGGSQETQYF. CDR3 nucleotide sequence: TGTGCCTGGAGTGTAAGGACTAGCGGGGGATCACAAGAGACCCAGTACTTC. This chain links TRBV30 with TRBJ2-5, with 13 positions matching TRBD2. Trimming removed 0 bases from V and 2 bases from J; junction bases left unmatched: 6. Looked up from germline, CDR1 is GTSNPN and CDR2 is SVGIG (reference sequence). This CDR3 comprises 17 residues.